Listed below are T cell receptor beta chains from one sample, sequenced in a study of human T cells and chemical hapten exposure. TCRdb redid the calling of the RACE reads with MiXCR, one entry per CDR3 protein. Here the sample spans about 340,000 distinct CDR3 sequences, under 8% being singletons. This sample comprised whole blood, obtained in connection with sensitization to the hapten diphenylcyclopropenone (DPC). These receptors came from a woman aged 18-29 years with alopecia areata. Some clones in this sample may be carry-over from other donors' samples. The CDR3 runs from the conserved cysteine through the conserved F or W. Fields, in order: CDR3 length, V gene, J gene, clone size, D gene, CDR3 DNA, CDR3 protein. A D gene is named only where the DNA matches it firmly. Not all rows give a size; the values are once, few, many and, for expanded clones, a class.

16	TRBV11-2	TRBJ1-6	few	.	TGTGCCAGCAGCTTAGACGGACGCCCTTCAGGTTCACCCCTCCACTTT	CASSLDGRPSGSPLHF
15	TRBV7-9	TRBJ2-4	few	TRBD1	TGTGCCAGCAGCTTACTTATCGGACAGGAGGACATTCAGTACTTC	CASSLLIGQEDIQYF
16	TRBV7-2	TRBJ2-3	many	.	TGTGCCAGCAGGGTGGGTCTAGCGACTAGCACAGATACGCAGTATTTT	CASRVGLATSTDTQYF
15	TRBV13	TRBJ2-7	.	TRBD2	TGTGCCAGCAGCTTAGAGCGGGGGCACTCCTACGAGCAGTACTTC	CASSLERGHSYEQYF
15	TRBV20-1	TRBJ2-7	many	TRBD1	TGCAGTGCTAGTGTCCCGGACAGGGGCTCCTACGAGCAGTACTTC	CSASVPDRGSYEQYF
13	TRBV12-3/TRBV12-4	TRBJ1-5	many	.	TGTGCCAGCAGTTCAAGGGAGGATCAGCCCCAGCATTTT	CASSSREDQPQHF
14	TRBV6-2/TRBV6-3	TRBJ2-4	many	.	TGTGCCAGCCGAAGGGACGCGGCCAAAAACATTCAGTACTTC	CASRRDAAKNIQYF
15	TRBV5-1	TRBJ2-7	few	.	TGCGCCAGCAGCCCGAGGGCAGGGTCCTTTTACGAGCAGTACTTC	CASSPRAGSFYEQYF
14	TRBV2	TRBJ1-2	few	.	TGTGCCAGCAGTGGAAGGGGGGTCGGAGCTGGCTACACCTTC	CASSGRGVGAGYTF
16	TRBV19	TRBJ2-3	.	.	TGTGCCAGTAGTATGTATTTTGGGGCGGGCACAGATACGCAGTATTTT	CASSMYFGAGTDTQYF
13	TRBV29-1	TRBJ1-1	few	.	TGCAGCGTGGGCGGACAGTCGAACACTGAAGCTTTCTTT	CSVGGQSNTEAFF
15	TRBV10-3	TRBJ2-7	many	.	TGTGCCATCAGTGCCGCGGGACAGTCGACCTACGAGCAGTACTTC	CAISAAGQSTYEQYF
17	TRBV4-2	TRBJ2-4	few	.	TGTGCCAGCAGCCAAGATCCACAGGGGGGGTCAAAAAACATTCAGTACTTC	CASSQDPQGGSKNIQYF
13	TRBV28	TRBJ2-7	few	TRBD1	TGTGCCAGCAGTTTGACAGGGTCGGGTGAGCAGTACTTC	CASSLTGSGEQYF
15	TRBV9	TRBJ1-2	.	.	TGTGCCAGCAGCGTAGCTTCCATGACTGACTATGGCTACACCTTC	CASSVASMTDYGYTF
15	TRBV20-1	TRBJ2-2	few	.	TGCAGTGCTAGAGATCCTCAATCGAACACCGGGGAGCTGTTTTTT	CSARDPQSNTGELFF
15	TRBV20-1	TRBJ1-6	many	TRBD1	TGCAGTGCTACGCGTCGACAGGGGGAGAAATCACCCCTCCACTTT	CSATRRQGEKSPLHF
15	TRBV12-3/TRBV12-4	TRBJ2-1	.	TRBD2	TGTGCCAGCAGTTCACAAAGCGGGGGGGCGAGTGAGCAGTTCTTC	CASSSQSGGASEQFF
14	TRBV3-1	TRBJ1-3	.	.	TGTGCCAGCGCTAACCGGGACTCTGGAAACACCATATATTTT	CASANRDSGNTIYF
13	TRBV12-3/TRBV12-4	TRBJ2-7	few	.	TGTGCCAGCAGTTTGGAGTCTCCCTACGAGCAGTACTTC	CASSLESPYEQYF
19	TRBV28	TRBJ1-1	.	TRBD1	TGTGCCAGCAGCCCAAGACGGCAGGGGGCGCGTCGGCGAACATATGAAGCTTTCTTT	CASSPRRQGARRRTYEAFF
14	TRBV5-1	TRBJ1-1	few	.	TGCGCCAGCAGTTTAAGGTCGGGTGGCACTGAAGCTTTCTTT	CASSLRSGGTEAFF
14	TRBV6-6	TRBJ1-1	many	.	TGTGCCAGCAGAGACAGAGCCCAGAACACTGAAGCTTTCTTT	CASRDRAQNTEAFF
12	TRBV6-5	TRBJ2-7	few	.	TGTGCCAGCAGGGATACCAAAAACGGGCAGTACTTC	CASRDTKNGQYF
15	TRBV11-2	TRBJ2-5	.	TRBD1	TGTGCCAGCAGCTTCCGGGACAGACTCCAAGAGACCCAGTACTTC	CASSFRDRLQETQYF
17	TRBV12-3/TRBV12-4	TRBJ1-2	.	TRBD1	TGTGCCAGCAGTTCCCGAGGACAGGGGGCTTTAGGATATGGCTACACCTTC	CASSSRGQGALGYGYTF
15	TRBV20-1	TRBJ2-7	few	.	TGCAGTGCCCAGGGCGGCGGGACAGTATCCTACGAGCAGTACTTC	CSAQGGGTVSYEQYF
15	TRBV19	TRBJ1-6	few	TRBD1	TGTGCCAGTAGTCGTGGACAGGGAGGAGGTTCACCCCTCCACTTT	CASSRGQGGGSPLHF
14	TRBV7-8	TRBJ1-5	many	.	TGTGCCAGCAGCTTAGCCGATAGCAATCAGCCCCAGCATTTT	CASSLADSNQPQHF
14	TRBV12-3/TRBV12-4	TRBJ1-1	.	TRBD1	TGTGCCAGCAGGCCCCGACAGGGTTCGACTGAAGCTTTCTTT	CASRPRQGSTEAFF
17	TRBV28	TRBJ2-5	many	TRBD2	TGTGCCAGCAGTTTATCTCGCGGGGGGGTAAACCAAGAGACCCAGTACTTC	CASSLSRGGVNQETQYF
14	TRBV7-2	TRBJ2-3	few	.	TGTGCCAGCAGCTTACCCGGGGCTGCAGATACGCAGTATTTT	CASSLPGAADTQYF
15	TRBV5-1	TRBJ2-1	few	TRBD2	TGCGCCAGCAGCTTGGATGGACTAGTCGTAAATGAGCAGTTCTTC	CASSLDGLVVNEQFF
13	TRBV12-3/TRBV12-4	TRBJ2-1	many	.	TGTGCCAGCAGTTTGTTTGAGGGAAATGAGCAGTTCTTC	CASSLFEGNEQFF
13	TRBV6-6	TRBJ2-2	few	.	TGTGCCAGCAGTTACGTTGTCACCGGGGAGCTGTTTTTT	CASSYVVTGELFF
11	TRBV20-1	TRBJ2-7	many	.	TGCAGTGCGCGGACGACTTACGAGCAGTACTTC	CSARTTYEQYF
15	TRBV2	TRBJ2-2	.	.	TGTGCCAGCAGTGAGAGGCCCTGGGACACCGGGGAGCTGTTTTTT	CASSERPWDTGELFF
14	TRBV27	TRBJ2-7	many	.	TGTGCCAGCAGTCCCAGGGTATTCTCCTACGAGCAGTACTTC	CASSPRVFSYEQYF
14	TRBV18	TRBJ1-1	few	.	TGTGCCAGCTCACCTTCTCGGGTGAACACTGAAGCTTTCTTT	CASSPSRVNTEAFF
14	TRBV6-5	TRBJ2-1	many	TRBD1	TGTGCCAGCAGGGGGGACAGGGACTACAATGAGCAGTTCTTC	CASRGDRDYNEQFF
16	TRBV21-1	TRBJ2-4	few	.	TGTGCCAGCAGGGGACACAGGGAGGGGACCAAAAACATTCAGTACTTC	CASRGHREGTKNIQYF
16	TRBV12-3/TRBV12-4	TRBJ1-6	few	.	TGTGCCAGCAGGAGAGGACTGAATAACTATAATTCACCCCTCCACTTT	CASRRGLNNYNSPLHF
14	TRBV6-2/TRBV6-3	TRBJ2-3	many	.	TGTGCCAGCAGACCGATCGGACTTTCAGATACGCAGTATTTT	CASRPIGLSDTQYF
17	TRBV7-9	TRBJ1-2	.	.	TGTGCCAGCAGCCTCGAGACAGGCCAAGGGGAGAACTATGGCTACACCTTC	CASSLETGQGENYGYTF
16	TRBV7-9	TRBJ2-1	few	.	TGTGCCAGCAGCTTGAGGGGCAGGGAGTCCTACAATGAGCAGTTCTTC	CASSLRGRESYNEQFF
18	TRBV6-2/TRBV6-3	TRBJ1-2	.	.	TGTGCCAGCAGTTACTCTGGACCTAAGAGTAGCTTCACTTATGGCTACACCTTC	CASSYSGPKSSFTYGYTF
13	TRBV7-9	TRBJ2-3	.	.	TGTGCCGGGTTAATCTCAAGCACAGATACGCAGTATTTT	CAGLISSTDTQYF
17	TRBV5-1	TRBJ2-1	few	TRBD2	TGCGCCAGCAGCTTCTTCGGGACTAGCGGGGGATACAATGAGCAGTTCTTC	CASSFFGTSGGYNEQFF
15	TRBV20-1	TRBJ1-1	.	.	TGCAGGATCAGTCGAGGGGTAAAGGGTGACACTGAAGCTTTCTTT	CRISRGVKGDTEAFF
16	TRBV4-1	TRBJ2-5	few	TRBD1	TGCGCCAGCAGCCAAGCTGGGACAGGGTCCAAAGAGACCCAGTACTTC	CASSQAGTGSKETQYF
12	TRBV6-6	TRBJ2-2	.	.	TGTGCCAGCAGCCCTACCACCGGGGAGCTGTTTTTT	CASSPTTGELFF
16	TRBV12-3/TRBV12-4	TRBJ1-1	.	.	TGTGCCAGCAGTGGTTCTGGGTTCTCTCCTGACTTAGCCGCTTTCTTT	CASSGSGFSPDLAAFF
16	TRBV7-2	TRBJ2-3	many	.	TGTGCCAGCAGCCCGACGAGAGCTCCTAGCACAGATACGCAGTATTTT	CASSPTRAPSTDTQYF
15	TRBV7-2	TRBJ2-7	many	.	TGTGCCAGCAGCTTAGGCGTCAGAAGTGGCTACGAGCAGTACTTC	CASSLGVRSGYEQYF
10	TRBV28	TRBJ2-3	few	.	TGTGCCAGCATGCGGGATACGCAGTATTTT	CASMRDTQYF
14	TRBV6-5	TRBJ2-7	.	.	TGTGCCAGCAGGCCACCGACCTGGCCCTACGAGCAGTACTTC	CASRPPTWPYEQYF
13	TRBV12-3/TRBV12-4	TRBJ1-3	few	.	TGTGCCAGCAGCAGGGGAATGGGAAACACCATATATTTT	CASSRGMGNTIYF
14	TRBV12-3/TRBV12-4	TRBJ2-3	many	TRBD1	TGTGCCAGCAGGGACGACAGGGTAGAAGATACGCAGTATTTT	CASRDDRVEDTQYF
14	TRBV7-9	TRBJ2-5	few	.	TGTGCCAGCAGCTTATCTCTCCCCGAAGAGACCCAGTACTTC	CASSLSLPEETQYF